This T cell receptor beta chain was profiled in a study of T cells expressing NK-cell markers. Across the study: The authors sequenced eight donors, of whom seven were HCMV-seropositive and one was seronegative.

The CDR3 has 17 amino acids. Germline V lookup: CDR1 LGHNA, CDR2 YSLEER. Study observations and caveats: Whether expanded NKG2C+ T cell clones recognized HCMV stayed uncertain.

TCR beta cDNA was generated via 5'RACE template switching incorporating UMIs. With the 5' RACE reads reprocessed, TCRdb shows one record per CDR3 protein and no DNA. Recorded for this sample: 200,000 to 300,000 distinct CDR3 sequences. For this clonotype: Its target is unknown.

The TCR comes from a man aged 18-30 years in good health. The sequenced sample was blood T cells: a sorted CD56 or NKG2C T cell subset, CD4+ or CD8+ T cells, or bulk PBMC T cells (not recorded which). The chain couples TRBV4-3 to TRBJ1-5. Here the CDR3 reads CASSQRAAGPGNQPQHF.